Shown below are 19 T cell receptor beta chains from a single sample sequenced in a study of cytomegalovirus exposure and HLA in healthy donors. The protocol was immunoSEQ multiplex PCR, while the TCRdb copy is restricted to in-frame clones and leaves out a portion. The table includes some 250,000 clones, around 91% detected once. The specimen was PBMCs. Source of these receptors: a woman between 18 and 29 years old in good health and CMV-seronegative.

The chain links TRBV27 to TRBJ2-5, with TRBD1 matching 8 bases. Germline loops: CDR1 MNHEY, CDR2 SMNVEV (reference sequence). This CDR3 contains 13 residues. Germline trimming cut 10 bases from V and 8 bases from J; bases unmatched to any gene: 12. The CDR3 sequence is CAIGQGSASTQYF. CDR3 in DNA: TGTGCCATCGGACAGGGTTCCGCGAGCACCCAGTACTTC.

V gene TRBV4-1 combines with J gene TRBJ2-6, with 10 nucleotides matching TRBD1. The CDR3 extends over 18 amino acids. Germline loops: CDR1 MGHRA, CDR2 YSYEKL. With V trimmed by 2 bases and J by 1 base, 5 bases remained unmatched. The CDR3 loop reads CASSQTGTGVSGANVLTF. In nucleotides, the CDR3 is TGCGCCAGCAGCCAAACCGGGACAGGGGTGTCTGGGGCCAACGTCCTGACTTTC.

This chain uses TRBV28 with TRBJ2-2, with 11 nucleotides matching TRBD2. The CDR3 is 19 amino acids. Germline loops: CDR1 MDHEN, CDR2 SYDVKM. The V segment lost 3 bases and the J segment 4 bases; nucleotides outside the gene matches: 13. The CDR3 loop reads CASSFSYGTSGKLTGELFF. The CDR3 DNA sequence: TGTGCCAGCAGTTTCTCCTACGGGACTAGCGGAAAACTCACCGGGGAGCTGTTTTTT.

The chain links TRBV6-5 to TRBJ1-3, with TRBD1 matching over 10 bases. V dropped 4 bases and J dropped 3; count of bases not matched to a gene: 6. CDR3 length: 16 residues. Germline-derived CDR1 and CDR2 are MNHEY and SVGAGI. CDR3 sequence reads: CASSLNRDRGGNTIYF. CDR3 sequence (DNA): TGTGCCAGCAGTTTAAACCGGGACAGGGGTGGAAACACCATATATTTT.

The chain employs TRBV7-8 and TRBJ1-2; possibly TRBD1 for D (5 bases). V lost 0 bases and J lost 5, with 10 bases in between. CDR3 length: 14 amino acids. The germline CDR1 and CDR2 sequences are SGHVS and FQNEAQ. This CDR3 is CASSLAATAYGYTF. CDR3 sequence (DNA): TGTGCCAGCAGCTTAGCTGCGACAGCATATGGCTACACCTTC.

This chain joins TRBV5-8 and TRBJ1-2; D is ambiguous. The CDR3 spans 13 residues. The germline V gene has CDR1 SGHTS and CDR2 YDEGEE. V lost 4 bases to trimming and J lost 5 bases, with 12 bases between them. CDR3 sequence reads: CASSPNEWYGYTF. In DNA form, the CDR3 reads TGTGCCAGCAGCCCAAACGAGTGGTATGGCTACACCTTC.

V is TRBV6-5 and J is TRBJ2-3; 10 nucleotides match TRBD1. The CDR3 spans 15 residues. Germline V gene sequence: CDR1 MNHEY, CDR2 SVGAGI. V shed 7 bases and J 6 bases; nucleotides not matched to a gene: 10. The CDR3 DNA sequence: TGTGCCAGCACCACGACAGGGGGCGCCTCGGATACGCAGTATTTT. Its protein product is CASTTTGGASDTQYF.

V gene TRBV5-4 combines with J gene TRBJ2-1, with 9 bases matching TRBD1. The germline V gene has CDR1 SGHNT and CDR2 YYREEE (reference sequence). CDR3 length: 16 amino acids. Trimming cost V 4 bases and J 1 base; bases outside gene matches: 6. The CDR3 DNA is TGTGCCAGCAGCACCCTGGGGACAGGGTCCTACAATGAGCAGTTCTTC. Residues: CASSTLGTGSYNEQFF.

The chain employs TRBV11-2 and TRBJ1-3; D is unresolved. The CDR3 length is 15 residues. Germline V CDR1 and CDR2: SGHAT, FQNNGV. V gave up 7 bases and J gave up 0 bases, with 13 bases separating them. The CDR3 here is CASTNQVLSGNTIYF. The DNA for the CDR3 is TGTGCCAGCACCAACCAGGTCCTCTCTGGAAACACCATATATTTT.

CDR3: CASSLDQGVGYEQYF. The DNA of the CDR3 is TGCGCCAGCAGCTTGGATCAAGGGGTGGGTTACGAGCAGTACTTC. J is TRBJ2-7 and V is TRBV5-1; D is possibly TRBD1 (5 bases). This CDR3 has 15 residues. Germline V gene data show CDR1 as SGHRS and CDR2 as YFSETQ. The V gene lost 0 bases and the J gene lost 4 bases, with 14 bases spanning the gap.

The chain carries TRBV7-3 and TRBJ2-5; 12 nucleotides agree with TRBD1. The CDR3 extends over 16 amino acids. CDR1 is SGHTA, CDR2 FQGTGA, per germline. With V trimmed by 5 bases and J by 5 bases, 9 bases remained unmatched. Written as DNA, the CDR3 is TGTGCCAGCAGCCGCGGGACAGGGGGCGGTGGGGAGACCCAGTACTTC. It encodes CASSRGTGGGGETQYF. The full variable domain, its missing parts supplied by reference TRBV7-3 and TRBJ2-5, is GAGVSQTPSNKVTEKGKYVELRCDPISGHTALYWYRQSLGQGPEFLIYFQGTGAADDSGLPNDRFFAVRPEGSVSTLKIQRTERGDSAVYLCASSRGTGGGGETQYFGPGTRLLVL.

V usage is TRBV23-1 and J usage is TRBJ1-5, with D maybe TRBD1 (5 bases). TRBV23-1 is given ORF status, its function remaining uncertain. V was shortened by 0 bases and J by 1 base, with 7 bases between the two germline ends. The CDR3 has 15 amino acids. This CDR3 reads CASSQSGESNQPQHF. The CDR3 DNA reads TGCGCCAGCAGTCAATCAGGGGAAAGCAATCAGCCCCAGCATTTT.

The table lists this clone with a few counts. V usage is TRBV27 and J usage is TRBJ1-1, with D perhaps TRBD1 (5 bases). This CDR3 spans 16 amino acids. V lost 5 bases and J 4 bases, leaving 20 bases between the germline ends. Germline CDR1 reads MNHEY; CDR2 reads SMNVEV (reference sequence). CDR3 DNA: TGTGCCAGCAGTCCCTACCGACCTAGGGGTTTCACTGAAGCTTTCTTT. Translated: CASSPYRPRGFTEAFF.

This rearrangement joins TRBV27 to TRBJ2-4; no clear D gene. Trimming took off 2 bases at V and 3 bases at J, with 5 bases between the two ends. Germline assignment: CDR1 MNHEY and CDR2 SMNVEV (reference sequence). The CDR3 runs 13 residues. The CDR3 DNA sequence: TGTGCCAGCAGTTTAGCGGACAAAAACATTCAGTACTTC. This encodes CASSLADKNIQYF.

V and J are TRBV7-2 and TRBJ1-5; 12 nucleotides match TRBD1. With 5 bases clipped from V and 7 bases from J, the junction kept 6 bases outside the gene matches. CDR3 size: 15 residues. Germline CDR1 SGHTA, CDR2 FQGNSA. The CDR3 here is CASSGPGQGAQPQHF. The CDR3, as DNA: TGTGCCAGCAGCGGACCGGGACAGGGGGCCCAGCCCCAGCATTTT.

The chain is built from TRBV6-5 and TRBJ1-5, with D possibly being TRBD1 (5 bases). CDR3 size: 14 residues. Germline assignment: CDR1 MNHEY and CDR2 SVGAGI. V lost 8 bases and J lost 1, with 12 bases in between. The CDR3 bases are TGTGCCAGCCAAAGGACACAGAGCAATCAGCCCCAGCATTTT. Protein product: CASQRTQSNQPQHF.

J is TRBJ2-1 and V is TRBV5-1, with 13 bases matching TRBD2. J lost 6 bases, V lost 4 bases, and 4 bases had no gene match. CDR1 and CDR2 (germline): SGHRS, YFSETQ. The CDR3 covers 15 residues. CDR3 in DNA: TGCGCCAGCAGCGGACTAGCGGGGGCCGCCAATGAGCAGTTCTTC. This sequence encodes CASSGLAGAANEQFF.

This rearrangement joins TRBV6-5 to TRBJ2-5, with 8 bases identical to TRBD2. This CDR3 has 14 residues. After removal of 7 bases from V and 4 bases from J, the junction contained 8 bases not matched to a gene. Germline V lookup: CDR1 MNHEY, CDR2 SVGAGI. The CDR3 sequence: CASTPGGLRETQYF. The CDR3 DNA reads TGTGCCAGCACCCCGGGGGGGCTTAGAGAGACCCAGTACTTC.

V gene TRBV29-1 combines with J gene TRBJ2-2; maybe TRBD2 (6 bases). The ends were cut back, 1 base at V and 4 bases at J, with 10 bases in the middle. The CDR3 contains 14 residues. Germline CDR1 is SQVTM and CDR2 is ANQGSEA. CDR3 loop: CSVEGRDSTGELFF. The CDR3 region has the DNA TGCAGCGTTGAAGGCAGGGACTCCACCGGGGAGCTGTTTTTT.